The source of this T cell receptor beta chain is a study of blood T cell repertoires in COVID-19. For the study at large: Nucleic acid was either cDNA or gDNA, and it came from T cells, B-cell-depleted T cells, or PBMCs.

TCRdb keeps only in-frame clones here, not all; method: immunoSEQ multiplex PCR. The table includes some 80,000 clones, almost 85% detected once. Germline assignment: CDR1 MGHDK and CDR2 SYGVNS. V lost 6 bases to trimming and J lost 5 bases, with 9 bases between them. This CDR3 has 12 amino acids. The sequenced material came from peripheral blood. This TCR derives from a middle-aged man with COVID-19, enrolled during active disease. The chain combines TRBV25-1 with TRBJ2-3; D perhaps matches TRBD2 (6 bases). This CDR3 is CASSPAGDTQYF. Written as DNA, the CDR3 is TGTGCCAGCAGCCCAGCGGGAGATACGCAGTATTTT. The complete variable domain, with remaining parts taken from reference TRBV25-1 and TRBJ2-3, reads EADIYQTPRYLVIGTGKKITLECSQTMGHDKMYWYQQDPGMELHLIHYSYGVNSTEKGDLSSESTVSRIRTEHFPLTLESARPSHTSQYLCASSPAGDTQYFGPGTRLTVL.